Below, 5 T cell receptor beta chains from the same sample are listed, as sequenced in a study of spatial heterogeneity in lung cancer. A single record per CDR3 protein comes from TCRdb applying MiXCR to the 5' RACE reads. The sample consists of some 16,000 distinct CDR3 sequences, about 18% of them appearing once. Regarding time point: blood at routine non-recurrence follow-up after resection. The sample in question was PBMCs, obtained at follow-up. Every receptor here comes from a male donor with early-stage non-small cell lung cancer.

This clonotype has a count of ten or more. The genes are TRBV6-2 or TRBV6-3 and TRBJ1-3; D possibly corresponds to TRBD1 (6 bases). The V gene lost 0 bases and the J gene lost 1 base, with 7 bases spanning the gap. The CDR3 loop spans 15 amino acids. CDR1 and CDR2 (germline): MNHEY, SVGEGT. DNA of the CDR3: TGTGCCAGCAGTTACTCGAGGGGGTCTGGAAACACCATATATTTT. It yields the protein CASSYSRGSGNTIYF.

This clonotype has just a few counts. The chain joins TRBV27 to TRBJ2-1; D is possibly TRBD1 (6 bases). Per germline, CDR1 MNHEY and CDR2 SMNVEV (reference sequence). V lost 1 base to trimming and J lost 7 bases, with 17 bases between them. The CDR3 is 16 residues long. CDR3 nucleotides: TGTGCCAGCAGTTTATTCGGTACTCAGGGGCCAAATGAGCAGTTCTTC. Amino acid sequence: CASSLFGTQGPNEQFF.

At least ten counts were recorded for this clonotype. The rearrangement uses TRBV25-1 and TRBJ1-3, with D hard to call. Trimming left V 5 bases short and J 0 bases short, with 20 bases between. Germline-derived CDR1 and CDR2 are MGHDK and SYGVNS. This CDR3 region has 18 residues. The CDR3 bases are TGTGCCAGCAGTCCCTCTCCTGACGGGTCGCCCTCTGGAAACACCATATATTTT. This translates into CASSPSPDGSPSGNTIYF.

This clonotype was picked up a small number of times. The CDR3 loop reads CASSWTPSSYNEQFF. CDR3 DNA sequence: TGTGCCAGCAGCTGGACCCCTAGCTCCTACAATGAGCAGTTCTTC. V gene TRBV7-8 combines with J gene TRBJ2-1; no definite D call. The CDR3 is 15 amino acids. Between the trimmed V and J ends, which lost 4 bases and 0 bases, there was a span of 10 bases. Per the germline V gene, CDR1 is SGHVS and CDR2 is FQNEAQ.

Ten or more counts support this clonotype. The chain links TRBV20-1 to TRBJ1-6; 10 positions match TRBD1. This CDR3 is built from 13 residues. The germline CDR1 and CDR2 sequences are DFQATT and SNEGSKA (reference sequence). The DNA for the CDR3 is TGCACTTCCGGGACAGGGGTAAATTCACCCCTCCACTTT. This codes for CTSGTGVNSPLHF.